Presented here are 19 T cell receptor beta chains from one specimen sequenced in a study of blood T cell repertoires in COVID-19. Clones were sequenced by immunoSEQ multiplex PCR, and TCRdb holds only the in-frame ones, with some missing. In the table there are 200,000 to 250,000 clones, around 81% of which are singletons. The source material was PBMCs or T cells enriched from blood (not recorded which). The receptor set was obtained from a man aged 25-45 years with acute COVID-19.

This sequence joins TRBV9 and TRBJ2-1; possible D gene TRBD2, 5 bases. The CDR3 is made up of 15 amino acids. The V gene's germline CDR1 is SGDLS and CDR2 YYNGEE. The V end was cut by 4 bases, the J end by 0 bases, with 11 bases between. CDR3 DNA sequence: TGTGCCAGCAGCCCTGGCCGGGGCTCCTACAATGAGCAGTTCTTC. Its translation is CASSPGRGSYNEQFF.

V usage is TRBV15 and J usage is TRBJ2-3; D remains unclear. The CDR3 is 15 residues long. Looked up from germline, CDR1 is LNHNV and CDR2 is YYDKDF (reference sequence). V lost 1 base and J 6 bases, leaving 14 bases between the germline ends. For the CDR3, the DNA is TGTGCCACCAGCAGAGTAAACCCGACTGGGGATACGCAGTATTTT. Its protein product is CATSRVNPTGDTQYF.

The V call is TRBV4-1, the J call TRBJ1-6; TRBD1 matches 7 bases. Germline V gene lookup returns CDR1 MGHRA and CDR2 YSYEKL. After removal of 6 bases from V and 8 bases from J, the junction contained 10 bases not matched to a gene. The CDR3 sequence is 15 residues long. CDR3: CASRKGADRDSPLHF. The CDR3 coding sequence is TGCGCCAGCAGGAAGGGGGCGGACAGAGATTCACCCCTCCACTTT.

The V call is TRBV5-1, the J call TRBJ2-7; D perhaps matches TRBD2 (6 bases). Trimming pared 6 bases from V and 1 base from J, leaving 8 bases between. The length of the CDR3 is 12 residues. Germline lookup yields CDR1 SGHRS and CDR2 YFSETQ. In nucleotides, the CDR3 is TGCGCCAGCATAGCGGATTCCTACGAGCAGTACTTC. As protein: CASIADSYEQYF.

This clone was counted once. The rearrangement joins TRBV7-6 to TRBJ1-6, with 8 nucleotides matching TRBD1. CDR1 and CDR2 (germline): SGHVS, FNYEAQ. The CDR3 contains 13 residues. V trimming: 5 bases; J trimming: 9 bases; junction bases outside the gene matches: 3. CDR3 residues: CASSKDRGSPLHF. The CDR3 region has the DNA TGTGCCAGCAGCAAAGACAGGGGTTCACCCCTCCACTTT.

A remark on this clone: An end of the junction differs from the germline gene, which may be a read error. The rearrangement links TRBV25-1 to TRBJ1-6, with D tentatively TRBD1 (5 bases). The germline CDR1 and CDR2 sequences are MGHDK and SYGVNS. The CDR3 contains 13 residues. CDR3 bases: TGCGCCAGCAGTGTTCAGGGTTATTCACCCCTCCACTTT. Translation gives CASSVQGYSPLHF.

The chain is built from TRBV23-1 and TRBJ2-5; 7 bases agree with TRBD1. TRBV23-1 is an ORF for which the function is uncertain. The CDR3 spans 15 residues. V lost 2 bases, J lost 4 bases, and 7 bases stayed unmatched. CDR3 protein: CASSQRGQGRETQYF. In DNA, the CDR3 is TGCGCCAGCAGTCAAAGGGGGCAGGGGAGAGAGACCCAGTACTTC.

The rearrangement uses TRBV9 and TRBJ1-1; D is unclear. Germline V CDR1 and CDR2: SGDLS, YYNGEE. V was cut by 3 bases and J by 1 base, with 7 bases left in between. The CDR3 extends over 13 amino acids. This CDR3 is CASSAGRNTEAFF. The DNA for the CDR3 is TGTGCCAGCAGCGCCGGGAGGAACACTGAAGCTTTCTTT.

This sequence joins TRBV5-4 and TRBJ2-7, with 7 bases that match TRBD1. This CDR3 has 15 amino acids. V dropped 4 bases and J dropped 2; count of bases not matched to a gene: 9. Germline V CDR1 and CDR2: SGHNT, YYREEE (reference sequence). The CDR3 nucleotides read TGTGCCAGCAGCGCCGGGACAGCTAATCCCTACGAGCAGTACTTC. Translated, it gives CASSAGTANPYEQYF. The full variable domain, its missing parts supplied by reference TRBV5-4 and TRBJ2-7, is ETGVTQSPTHLIKTRGQQVTLRCSSQSGHNTVSWYQQALGQGPQFIFQYYREEENGRGNFPPRFSGLQFPNYSSELNVNALELDDSALYLCASSAGTANPYEQYFGPGTRLTVT.

The V and J genes are TRBV27 and TRBJ2-2; tentative D call: TRBD1 (6 bases). The CDR3 covers 15 residues. Trimming pared 4 bases from V and 7 bases from J, leaving 16 bases between. The germline V gene encodes CDR1 MNHEY and CDR2 SMNVEV (reference sequence). CDR3 loop: CASSSGTLTRGELFF. The CDR3 DNA follows: TGTGCCAGCAGTTCCGGGACACTCACGCGCGGGGAGCTGTTTTTT.

The chain employs TRBV5-1 and TRBJ1-6; 7 bases are shared with TRBD1. J gave up 9 bases and V 4 bases, and 7 bases lay outside the gene matches. The CDR3 spans 14 residues. Germline CDR1 and CDR2: SGHRS and YFSETQ. Written as DNA, the CDR3 is TGCGCCAGCAGCCAGGGGGAAAAGGGTTCACCCCTCCACTTT. It specifies CASSQGEKGSPLHF.

V gene TRBV3-1 (or the pseudogene TRBV3-2) combines with J gene TRBJ1-3; 8 bases align to TRBD1. The CDR3 loop spans 16 amino acids. Germline assignment: CDR1 LGHDT and CDR2 YNNKEL (reference sequence). V shed 0 bases, J shed 0 bases, and the junction held 1 base outside the gene matches. The CDR3 nucleotides read TGTGCCAGCAGCCAAGATACAGGGGGCTCTGGAAACACCATATATTTT. Translated, it gives CASSQDTGGSGNTIYF.

This chain joins TRBV7-9 and TRBJ1-2, with D uncertain. V gave up 6 bases and J gave up 4 bases, with 12 bases separating them. The CDR3 runs to 13 residues. CDR1 SEHNR and CDR2 FQNEAQ come from the germline V gene (reference sequence). The CDR3 nucleotides read TGTGCCAGCAGTTTAACAGACACCTATGGCTACACCTTC. Encoded protein: CASSLTDTYGYTF.

This chain uses TRBV5-1 with TRBJ2-2, with 7 bases that match TRBD1. V was pared by 4 bases and J by 3 bases, with 9 bases of the junction left unmatched. This CDR3 contains 16 residues. CDR1 is SGHRS, CDR2 YFSETQ, per germline. The CDR3 loop reads CASSPTPTGDTGELFF. As DNA, the CDR3 is TGCGCCAGCAGCCCAACGCCCACAGGGGACACCGGGGAGCTGTTTTTT.

The rearrangement joins TRBV30 to TRBJ1-5, with D uncertain. The CDR3 sequence is 13 residues long. The germline V and J ends were trimmed by 3 bases and 9 bases, with 15 bases remaining between them. The V gene's germline CDR1 is GTSNPN and CDR2 SVGIG (reference sequence). CDR3 loop: CAWSPTLLGPQHF. CDR3 in DNA: TGTGCCTGGAGCCCCACCTTGCTCGGGCCCCAGCATTTT.

This clone appeared a few times. This chain uses TRBV6-5 with TRBJ1-1; D uncertain. The V and J ends lost 6 bases and 4 bases respectively, with 15 bases between them. This CDR3 region has 14 residues. The V gene's germline CDR1 is MNHEY and CDR2 SVGAGI. The CDR3, as DNA: TGTGCCAGCAGGGACGGACTCCGGAGCACTGAAGCTTTCTTT. As protein: CASRDGLRSTEAFF.

The chain carries TRBV18 and TRBJ2-7, with 8 bases identical to TRBD1. In germline, CDR1 is KGHSH, CDR2 LQKENI. This CDR3 is built from 15 residues. V trimming: 1 base; J trimming: 3 bases; junction bases outside the gene matches: 5. The CDR3 spells CASSPLIGTGYEQYF. The CDR3 DNA reads as TGTGCCAGCTCACCACTCATCGGGACAGGCTACGAGCAGTACTTC. Together with reference TRBV18 and TRBJ2-7, the CDR3 gives the full variable domain: NAGVMQNPRHLVRRRGQEARLRCSPMKGHSHVYWYRQLPEEGLKFMVYLQKENIIDESGMPKERFSAEFPKEGPSILRIQQVVRGDSAAYFCASSPLIGTGYEQYFGPGTRLTVT.

This clone has at least ten counts. V gene TRBV15 combines with J gene TRBJ2-5; D is possibly TRBD2 (5 bases). The germline V and J ends were trimmed by 0 bases and 5 bases, with 19 bases remaining between them. This CDR3 contains 17 residues. Germline loops: CDR1 LNHNV, CDR2 YYDKDF (reference sequence). The chain's CDR3 is CATSRDTRAARVETQYF. The CDR3 coding sequence is TGTGCCACCAGCAGAGATACGAGGGCGGCTCGGGTGGAGACCCAGTACTTC. The full variable domain, rest sourced from reference TRBV15 and TRBJ2-5, is DAMVIQNPRYQVTQFGKPVTLSCSQTLNHNVMYWYQQKSSQAPKLLFHYYDKDFNNEADTPDNFQSRRPNTSFCFLDIRSPGLGDTAMYLCATSRDTRAARVETQYFGPGTRLLVL.

CDR3 residues: CASRGGYGYTF. In DNA, the CDR3 is TGTGCCAGCAGGGGGGGCTATGGCTACACCTTC. The chain carries TRBV12-3 or TRBV12-4 and TRBJ1-2, with a possible D match to TRBD1 (5 bases). With 6 bases removed from V and 4 bases from J, the gap between germline ends came to 6 bases. CDR3 length: 11 residues.